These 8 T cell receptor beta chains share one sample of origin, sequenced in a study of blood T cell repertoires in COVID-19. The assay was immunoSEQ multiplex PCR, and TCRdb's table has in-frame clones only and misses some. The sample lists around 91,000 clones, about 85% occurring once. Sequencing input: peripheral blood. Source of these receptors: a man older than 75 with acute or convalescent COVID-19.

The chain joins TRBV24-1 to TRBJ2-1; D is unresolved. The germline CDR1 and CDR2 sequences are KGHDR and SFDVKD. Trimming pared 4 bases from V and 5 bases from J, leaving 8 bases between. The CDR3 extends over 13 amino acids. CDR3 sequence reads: CATSDARDNEQFF. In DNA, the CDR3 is TGTGCCACCAGTGACGCTAGAGACAATGAGCAGTTCTTC.

The CDR3 DNA reads as TGTGCCAGCAGCCAAGATTATCCCCGAAGCGGGAGCTCCTACAATGAGCAGTTCTTC. As protein: CASSQDYPRSGSSYNEQFF. The J gene is TRBJ2-1, the V gene TRBV14; 8 bases are a match to TRBD2. The CDR3 has 19 residues. The ends lost 0 bases at V and 0 bases at J; junction bases unmatched: 10. Germline CDR1 SGHDN, CDR2 FVKESK.

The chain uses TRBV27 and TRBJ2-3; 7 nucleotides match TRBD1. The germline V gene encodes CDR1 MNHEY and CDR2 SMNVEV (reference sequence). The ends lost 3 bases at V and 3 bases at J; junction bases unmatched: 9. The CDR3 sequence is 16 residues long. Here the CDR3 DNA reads TGTGCCAGCAGTTTGCGTGACAGGGTTGGTACAGATACGCAGTATTTT. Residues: CASSLRDRVGTDTQYF.

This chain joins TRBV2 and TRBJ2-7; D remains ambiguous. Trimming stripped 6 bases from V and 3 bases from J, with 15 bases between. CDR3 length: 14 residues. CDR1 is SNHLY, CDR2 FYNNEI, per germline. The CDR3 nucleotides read TGTGCCAGCAGGAAGCCTGAGAGTGACTACGAGCAGTACTTC. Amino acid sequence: CASRKPESDYEQYF. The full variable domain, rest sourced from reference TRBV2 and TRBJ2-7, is EPEVTQTPSHQVTQMGQEVILRCVPISNHLYFYWYRQILGQKVEFLVSFYNNEISEKSEIFDDQFSVERPDGSNFTLKIRSTKLEDSAMYFCASRKPESDYEQYFGPGTRLTVT.

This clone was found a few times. CDR3: CASWRASTGELFF. The CDR3 DNA follows: TGTGCCAGCTGGAGGGCGAGCACCGGGGAGCTGTTTTTT. The chain recombines TRBV6-6 with TRBJ2-2; D perhaps matches TRBD2 (6 bases). The CDR3 sequence is 13 residues long. Looked up from germline, CDR1 is MNHNY and CDR2 is SVGAGI (reference sequence). The V end lost 8 bases, the J end lost 4 bases, and 11 bases lay between the germline ends.

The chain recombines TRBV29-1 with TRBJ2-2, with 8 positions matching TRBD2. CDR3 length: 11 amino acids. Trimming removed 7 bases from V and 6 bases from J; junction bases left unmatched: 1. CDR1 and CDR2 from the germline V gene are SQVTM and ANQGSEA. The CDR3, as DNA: TGCAGCGCCGGGAGGGCCGGGGAGCTGTTTTTT. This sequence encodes CSAGRAGELFF.

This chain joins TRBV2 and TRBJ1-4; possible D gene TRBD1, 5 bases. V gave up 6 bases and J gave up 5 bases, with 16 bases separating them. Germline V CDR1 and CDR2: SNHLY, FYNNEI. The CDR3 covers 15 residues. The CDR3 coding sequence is TGTGCCAGCAGGTCCGGGCAACAGGAAAATGAAAAACTGTTTTTT. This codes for CASRSGQQENEKLFF.

CDR3 nucleotide sequence: TGTGCCAGCTTCAGATCGGCAGGGCAAGGATTTAGGGATGAGCAGTTCTTC. Protein product: CASFRSAGQGFRDEQFF. This chain uses TRBV3-1 (or the pseudogene TRBV3-2) with TRBJ2-1; a possible D gene is TRBD1 (5 bases). This CDR3 comprises 17 residues. V dropped 8 bases and J dropped 8 bases, with 28 bases sitting between them. Germline CDR1 is LGHDT and CDR2 is YNNKEL (reference sequence).